Given below is one TCR beta chain in context. The sample is drawn from a study of blood T cell repertoires in COVID-19. Study-level background: Samples taken during acute and convalescent COVID-19 were collected in the United States, Italy and Spain. In each case, the material was cDNA or gDNA derived from T cells, B-cell-depleted T cells, or PBMCs.

TCRdb keeps only in-frame clones here, not all; method: immunoSEQ multiplex PCR. The sample holds around 52,000 clones, roughly 87% seen once. Material: peripheral blood. This sequence was found in a woman in her sixties with acute or convalescent COVID-19.

The CDR3 DNA reads as TGTGCCAGCAGCGTTATGCTTAGCCTCCGGGGAATAGGGGAGACCCAGTACTTC. It translates to CASSVMLSLRGIGETQYF. The genes are TRBV7-2 and TRBJ2-5, with a possible D match to TRBD2 (5 bases). The CDR3 has 18 residues. Trimming took 5 bases from V and 5 from J, leaving 27 bases between them. Germline loops: CDR1 SGHTA, CDR2 FQGNSA.